The source of this T cell receptor beta chain is a study of T-cell reconstitution after alpha-beta-depleted transplantation in children. Unique molecular identifiers were incorporated when the TCRbeta library was constructed. TCRdb reprocessed the PCR reads via MiXCR and lists one record per CDR3 protein. Found here are approximately 270,000 distinct CDR3 sequences, roughly 9.5% of them singletons; the top ten hold around 9.1%. This clonotype originated in a human donor who donated a stem cell graft to a child with SCID. The material was PBMCs from the stem cell graft donor, obtained from the stem cell graft.

The CDR3 coding sequence is TGCAGTGCTAGAGATCGGACCGACTATGGCTACACCTTC. This codes for CSARDRTDYGYTF. The V gene is TRBV20-1, the J gene TRBJ1-2; D remains unclear. Germline V CDR1 and CDR2: DFQATT, SNEGSKA (reference sequence). Trimming pared 0 bases from V and 3 bases from J, leaving 8 bases between. The CDR3 has 13 amino acids.